This T cell receptor (beta chain) came from a study of control samples from healthy donors and cancer patients. Assay: immunoSEQ multiplex PCR; the TCRdb copy retains only in-frame clones and omits some. The sample shows some 96,000 clones, 85% to 95% of them seen only once. Sequences were obtained from blood. The TCR originated in a man in his late teens or twenties in good health.

The CDR3 here is CASSPPFDRVGEQFF. The CDR3 bases are TGTGCCAGCAGCCCCCCCTTTGACAGGGTAGGTGAGCAGTTCTTC. V and J are TRBV3-1 (or the pseudogene TRBV3-2) and TRBJ2-1; 7 bases match TRBD1. Looked up from germline, CDR1 is LGHDT and CDR2 is YNNKEL (reference sequence). J gave up 9 bases and V 4 bases, and 12 bases lay outside the gene matches. CDR3 size: 15 residues.